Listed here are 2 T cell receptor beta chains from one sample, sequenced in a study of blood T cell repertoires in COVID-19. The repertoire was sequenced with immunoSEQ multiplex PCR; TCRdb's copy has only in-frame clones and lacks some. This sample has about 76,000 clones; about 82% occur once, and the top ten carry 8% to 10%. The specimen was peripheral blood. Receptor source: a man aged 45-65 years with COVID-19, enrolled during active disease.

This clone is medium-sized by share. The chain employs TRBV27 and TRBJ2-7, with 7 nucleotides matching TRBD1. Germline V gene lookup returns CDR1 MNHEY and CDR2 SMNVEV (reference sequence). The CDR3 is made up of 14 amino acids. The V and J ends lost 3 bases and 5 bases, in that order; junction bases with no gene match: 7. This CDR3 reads CASSLMTGSNEQYF. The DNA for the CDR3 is TGTGCCAGCAGTTTGATGACAGGGAGTAACGAGCAGTACTTC.

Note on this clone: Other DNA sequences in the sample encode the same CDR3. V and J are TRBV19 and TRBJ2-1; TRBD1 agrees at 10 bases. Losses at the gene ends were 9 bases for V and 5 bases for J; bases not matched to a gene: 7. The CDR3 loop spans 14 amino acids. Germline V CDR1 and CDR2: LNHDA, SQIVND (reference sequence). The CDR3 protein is CASSWGTGDNEQFF. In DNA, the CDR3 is TGTGCCAGCAGCTGGGGGACAGGGGACAATGAGCAGTTCTTC. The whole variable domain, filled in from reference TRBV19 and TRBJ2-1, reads DGGITQSPKYLFRKEGQNVTLSCEQNLNHDAMYWYRQDPGQGLRLIYYSQIVNDFQKGDIAEGYSVSREKKESFPLTVTSAQKNPTAFYLCASSWGTGDNEQFFGPGTRLTVL.